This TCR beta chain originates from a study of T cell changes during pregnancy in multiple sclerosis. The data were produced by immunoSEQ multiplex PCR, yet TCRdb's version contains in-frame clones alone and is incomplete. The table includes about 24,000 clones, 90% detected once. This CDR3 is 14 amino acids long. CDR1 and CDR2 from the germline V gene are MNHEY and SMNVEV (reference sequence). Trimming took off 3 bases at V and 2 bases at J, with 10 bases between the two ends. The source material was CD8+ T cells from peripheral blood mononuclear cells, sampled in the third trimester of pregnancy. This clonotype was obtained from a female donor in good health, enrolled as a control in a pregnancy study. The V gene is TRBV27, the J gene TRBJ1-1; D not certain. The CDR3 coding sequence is TGTGCCAGCAGTTTGATGGAGGGAAACACTGAAGCTTTCTTT. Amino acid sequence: CASSLMEGNTEAFF.